The clone carrying this TCR beta chain was detected once. Its antigen is not identified. Each CDR3 protein gets one entry after TCRdb re-called the reads with MiXCR. The table records more than 65,000 distinct CDR3 sequences, around 49% of them present only once. Germline V gene data show CDR1 as SQVTM and CDR2 as ANQGSEA. With V trimmed by 6 bases and J by 8 bases, 9 bases remained unmatched. The CDR3 is 12 amino acids. The data originate from a study of T cell repertoires in cytomegalovirus infection. Study background: Recently identified HLA-C-restricted CMV epitopes were among the peptides used.

Whole-study findings and limits: It was HLA-C-restricted CMV-specific TCR beta clonotypes that dominated the response ex vivo.

The chain couples TRBV29-1 to TRBJ1-2; 7 bases are shared with TRBD1. Specimen: CD8+ T cells from cultured PBMCs, collected from culture after CMV antigen stimulation. The sequence was obtained from a human donor in good health (CMV status not recorded). Some clones in this sample may be carry-over from other donors' samples. CDR3 residues: CSVAGTESGYTF. The CDR3 DNA sequence: TGCAGCGTCGCCGGGACAGAGAGCGGCTACACCTTC. Full variable domain (outside the CDR3, taken from reference TRBV29-1 and TRBJ1-2): SAVISQKPSRDICQRGTSLTIQCQVDSQVTMMFWYRQQPGQSLTLIATANQGSEATYESGFVIDKFPISRPNLTFSTLTVSNMSPEDSSIYLCSVAGTESGYTFGSGTRLTVV.